This is a list of T cell receptor beta chains from one sample in a study of blood T cell repertoires in COVID-19. The method was immunoSEQ multiplex PCR; TCRdb's version includes in-frame clones alone and lacks a portion of them. The repertoire holds some 200,000 clones, with about 86% as singletons. The specimen was peripheral blood. Every receptor here comes from a woman between 65 and 79 years old with COVID-19, enrolled during active disease. Both conserved end residues are part of each CDR3. D genes are given only for firm matches. Not all rows give a size; the values are once, few, many and, for expanded clones, a class.

-,TRBV27,-,TRBJ2-7,CASRSLGGGYEQYF,TGTGCCAGCAGATCATTGGGGGGTGGTTACGAGCAGTACTTC
-,TRBV13,-,TRBJ1-6,CASSRSQGAYNSPLHF,TGTGCCAGCAGCCGCTCCCAGGGCGCCTATAATTCACCCCTCCACTTT
TRBD1,TRBV3-1/TRBV3-2,once,TRBJ1-2,CASSRGQGDYGYTF,TGTGCCAGCAGCCGGGGACAGGGCGACTATGGCTACACCTTC
-,TRBV7-8,-,TRBJ2-7,CASSLVLEAGAIYEQYF,TGTGCCAGCAGCTTAGTTCTTGAGGCAGGGGCGATCTACGAGCAGTACTTC
-,TRBV6-5,-,TRBJ2-7,CASSPSRGRHEQYF,TGTGCCAGCAGTCCCTCGCGGGGACGGCACGAGCAGTACTTC
TRBD1,TRBV7-2,once,TRBJ2-2,CASSLGTGANTGELFF,TGTGCCAGCAGCTTAGGGACAGGAGCGAACACCGGGGAGCTGTTTTTT
TRBD2,TRBV6-6,-,TRBJ2-3,CASSRSPTSGRALDTQYF,TGTGCCAGCAGTCGTAGCCCGACTAGCGGGAGGGCCCTAGATACGCAGTATTTT
TRBD2,TRBV11-2,-,TRBJ2-7,CASSLKGTSASYEQYF,TGTGCCAGCAGCTTGAAGGGTACTAGCGCATCCTACGAGCAGTACTTC
-,TRBV9,-,TRBJ1-2,CASSSGTPTGYTF,TGTGCCAGCAGCAGCGGGACTCCAACAGGCTACACCTTC
TRBD2,TRBV5-1,-,TRBJ2-7,CASSLLSGSTYEQYF,TGCGCCAGCAGCTTACTTAGCGGGTCCACCTACGAGCAGTACTTC
TRBD2,TRBV4-3,once,TRBJ2-7,CASSRTSGRYEQYF,TGCGCCAGCAGCCGGACTAGCGGGAGATACGAGCAGTACTTC
-,TRBV6-5,-,TRBJ1-2,CASSSAGEVGYGYTF,TGTGCCAGCAGTTCCGCAGGGGAAGTGGGCTATGGCTACACCTTC
TRBD2,TRBV28,-,TRBJ2-5,CASRLAGGPKETQYF,TGTGCCAGCAGATTAGCGGGAGGGCCCAAAGAGACCCAGTACTTC
TRBD2,TRBV7-2,-,TRBJ2-7,CASSLAGGTSAYEQYF,TGTGCCAGCAGCTTAGCGGGGGGGACTAGCGCCTACGAGCAGTACTTC
TRBD1,TRBV10-1,-,TRBJ2-5,CASSEDRAGQETQYF,TGCGCCAGCAGTGAAGACAGGGCCGGACAAGAGACCCAGTACTTC
TRBD1,TRBV7-9,-,TRBJ2-7,CASSSTGPEQYF,TGTGCCAGCAGCTCGACAGGGCCCGAGCAGTACTTC
TRBD1,TRBV28,-,TRBJ1-6,CASRSGTGGNNSPLHF,TGTGCCAGCAGGTCGGGCACAGGGGGAAATAATTCACCCCTCCACTTT
-,TRBV28,once,TRBJ2-5,CAAVSTGSQKLAQYF,TGTGCCGCAGTTAGCACAGGGTCCCAAAAGTTGGCCCAGTACTTC
-,TRBV19,-,TRBJ1-5,CASSIVAGLSNQPQHF,TGTGCCAGTAGTATTGTGGCAGGACTGAGCAATCAGCCCCAGCATTTT
-,TRBV4-3,-,TRBJ1-1,CASSQDQQLITEAFF,TGCGCCAGCAGCCAAGATCAACAGTTAATAACTGAAGCTTTCTTT
-,TRBV5-1,once,TRBJ1-6,CASSLGGGRQNSPLHF,TGCGCCAGCAGCTTGGGGGGGGGAAGACAGAATTCACCCCTCCACTTT
-,TRBV7-2,-,TRBJ2-5,CASSSTGRSVQTQYF,TGTGCCAGCAGCTCGACCGGGAGATCTGTACAGACCCAGTACTTC
TRBD1,TRBV4-2,-,TRBJ1-5,CASSQAGTAYNQPQHF,TGTGCCAGCAGCCAAGCCGGGACAGCCTACAATCAGCCCCAGCATTTT
TRBD2,TRBV27,-,TRBJ2-1,CASRPSGSPYNEQFF,TGTGCCAGCAGACCGAGCGGGAGCCCCTACAATGAGCAGTTCTTC
TRBD2,TRBV7-9,-,TRBJ2-5,CASSFSGRVLETQYF,TGTGCCAGCAGCTTCAGCGGGAGGGTTCTGGAGACCCAGTACTTC
-,TRBV6-5,-,TRBJ1-4,CASSPPGNEKLFF,TGTGCCAGCAGCCCCCCGGGGAATGAAAAACTGTTTTTT
-,TRBV12-3/TRBV12-4,once,TRBJ1-1,CASSFDRITEAFF,TGTGCCAGCAGTTTCGACAGAATCACTGAAGCTTTCTTT
-,TRBV29-1,-,TRBJ2-3,CSVDPGITDTQYF,TGCAGCGTTGACCCCGGGATCACAGATACGCAGTATTTT
TRBD1,TRBV27,-,TRBJ2-3,CASSPRTGGDTQYF,TGTGCCAGCAGTCCCAGGACAGGGGGAGATACGCAGTATTTT
-,TRBV9,-,TRBJ1-5,CASSLHSAQPQHF,TGTGCCAGCAGCCTACACAGTGCTCAGCCCCAGCATTTT
-,TRBV5-8,-,TRBJ1-1,CASSLNAGIDTEAFF,TGTGCCAGCAGCTTGAATGCCGGGATTGACACTGAAGCTTTCTTT
TRBD1,TRBV28,few,TRBJ2-7,CASSRTGGYEQYF,TGTGCCAGCAGTCGGACAGGGGGCTACGAGCAGTACTTC
TRBD1,TRBV6-1,once,TRBJ1-6,CASSGPTGEAYNSPLHF,TGTGCCAGCAGTGGACCGACAGGGGAAGCCTATAATTCACCCCTCCACTTT
-,TRBV3-1/TRBV3-2,-,TRBJ1-4,CASSQGVFGRKLFF,TGTGCCAGCAGCCAAGGAGTATTTGGGCGAAAACTGTTTTTT
-,TRBV28,-,TRBJ1-5,CASSLEGGMSNQPQHF,TGTGCCAGCAGTTTAGAAGGCGGGATGAGCAATCAGCCCCAGCATTTT
TRBD2,TRBV4-1,-,TRBJ2-7,CASSQGLAGSYEQYF,TGCGCCAGCAGCCAAGGACTAGCGGGGTCCTACGAGCAGTACTTC
-,TRBV19,-,TRBJ1-1,CATTAHDTTEAFF,TGTGCCACCACCGCACATGATACCACTGAAGCTTTCTTT
TRBD1,TRBV19,-,TRBJ1-1,CASSTDRVGTEAFF,TGTGCCAGTAGCACGGACAGGGTGGGCACTGAAGCTTTCTTT
-,TRBV11-3,-,TRBJ2-5,CASSLLGATQYF,TGTGCCAGCAGCTTATTGGGGGCGACCCAGTACTTC
-,TRBV19,-,TRBJ1-5,CASSITIQPQHF,TGTGCCAGTAGTATTACTATCCAGCCCCAGCATTTT
-,TRBV12-3/TRBV12-4,-,TRBJ1-3,CASNRGYGNTIYF,TGTGCCAGCAATCGAGGGTATGGAAACACCATATATTTT
TRBD2,TRBV6-2/TRBV6-3,-,TRBJ2-2,CASSYRSASGSTGELFF,TGTGCCAGCAGTTACCGGAGTGCTAGCGGTAGTACCGGGGAGCTGTTTTTT
TRBD2,TRBV2,-,TRBJ2-2,CASKGLAFTGELFF,TGTGCCAGCAAGGGACTAGCGTTTACCGGGGAGCTGTTTTTT
TRBD1,TRBV6-1,-,TRBJ2-2,CASINDRVDGGELFF,TGTGCCAGCATTAACGACAGGGTGGATGGCGGGGAGCTGTTTTTT
TRBD1,TRBV27,-,TRBJ1-2,CASAGQGLSGYTF,TGTGCCAGCGCGGGACAGGGGCTTTCCGGCTACACCTTC
-,TRBV30,-,TRBJ2-7,CAWSVSLVGGQGAYEQYF,TGTGCCTGGAGTGTATCGTTAGTGGGGGGGCAGGGAGCCTACGAGCAGTACTTC
-,TRBV21-1,-,TRBJ2-1,CASSKFRAGGVTGEFF,TGTGCCAGCAGCAAATTCCGAGCGGGAGGGGTAACGGGGGAGTTCTTC
TRBD2,TRBV11-3,-,TRBJ2-3,CASSQDTRGDTQYF,TGTGCCAGCAGCCAGGACACTCGGGGGGACACGCAGTATTTT
-,TRBV9,-,TRBJ1-2,CASSVTGRYGYTF,TGTGCCAGCAGCGTTACAGGGCGGTATGGCTACACCTTC
-,TRBV18,-,TRBJ2-7,CASSKRDTSYEQYF,TGTGCCAGCTCAAAACGGGACACCTCCTACGAGCAGTACTTC
-,TRBV9,-,TRBJ2-7,CASSSSLYEQYF,TGTGCCAGCAGCTCTAGCCTCTACGAGCAGTACTTC
-,TRBV12-3/TRBV12-4,-,TRBJ1-2,CASRQQDLDGYTF,TGTGCCAGCAGACAGCAGGACTTGGATGGCTACACCTTC
TRBD2,TRBV24-1,-,TRBJ2-1,CATGTSGMNEQFF,TGTGCCACAGGGACTAGCGGGATGAATGAGCAGTTCTTC